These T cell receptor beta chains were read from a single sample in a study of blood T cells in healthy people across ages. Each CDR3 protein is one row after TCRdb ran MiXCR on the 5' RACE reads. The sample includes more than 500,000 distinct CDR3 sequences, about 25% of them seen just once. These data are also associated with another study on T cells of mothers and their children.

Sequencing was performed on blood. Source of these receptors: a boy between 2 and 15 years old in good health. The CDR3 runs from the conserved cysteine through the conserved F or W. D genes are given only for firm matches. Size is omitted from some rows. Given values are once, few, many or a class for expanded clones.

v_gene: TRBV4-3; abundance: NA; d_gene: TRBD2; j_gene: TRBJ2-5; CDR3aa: CASSQGLVAGDGEQYF; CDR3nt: TGCGCCAGCAGCCAAGGGTTAGTAGCGGGAGATGGTGAGCAGTACTTC
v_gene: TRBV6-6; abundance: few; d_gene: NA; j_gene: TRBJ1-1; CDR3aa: CASSYLVSNTEAFF; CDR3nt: TGTGCCAGCAGTTATTTGGTCTCGAACACTGAAGCTTTCTTT
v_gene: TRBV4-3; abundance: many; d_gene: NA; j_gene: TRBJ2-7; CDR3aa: CASSQDYTSYEQYF; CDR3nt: TGCGCCAGCAGCCAAGATTACACTTCCTACGAGCAGTACTTC
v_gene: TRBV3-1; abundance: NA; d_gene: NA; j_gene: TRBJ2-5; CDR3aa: CAGSPHLRKTQYF; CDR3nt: TGTGCCGGCAGCCCCCATCTCAGGAAGACCCAGTACTTC
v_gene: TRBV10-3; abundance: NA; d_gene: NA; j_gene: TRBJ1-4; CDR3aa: CASAPGTNEKLFF; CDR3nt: TGTGCCAGCGCTCCAGGGACTAATGAAAAACTGTTTTTT
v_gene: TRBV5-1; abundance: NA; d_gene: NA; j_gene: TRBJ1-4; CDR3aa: CASSLEGQSNEKLFF; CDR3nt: TGCGCCAGCAGCTTGGAAGGACAGAGTAATGAAAAGCTGTTTTTT
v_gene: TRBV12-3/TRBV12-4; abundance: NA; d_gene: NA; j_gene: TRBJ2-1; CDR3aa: CASRWDLGNEQFF; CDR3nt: TGTGCCAGCAGGTGGGACTTGGGAAATGAGCAGTTCTTC
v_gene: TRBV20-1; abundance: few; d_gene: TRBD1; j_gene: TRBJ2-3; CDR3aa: CSAEQGAGDTQYF; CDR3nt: TGCAGTGCTGAACAGGGGGCTGGGGATACGCAGTATTTT
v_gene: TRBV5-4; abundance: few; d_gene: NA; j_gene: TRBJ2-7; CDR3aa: CASSRGVGVYEQYF; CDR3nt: TGTGCCAGCAGCAGAGGGGTGGGCGTATACGAGCAGTACTTC
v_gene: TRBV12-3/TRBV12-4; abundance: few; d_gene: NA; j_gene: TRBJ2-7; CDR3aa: CASREGGYEQYF; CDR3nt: TGTGCCAGCAGGGAGGGGGGATACGAGCAGTACTTC
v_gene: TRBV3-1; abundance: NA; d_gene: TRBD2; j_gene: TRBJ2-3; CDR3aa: CASSQEPGGSTDTQYF; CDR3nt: TGTGCCAGCAGCCAAGAACCGGGGGGGAGCACAGATACGCAGTATTTT
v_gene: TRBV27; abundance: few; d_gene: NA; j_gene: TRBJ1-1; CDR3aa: CASKVNTEAFF; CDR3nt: TGTGCCAGCAAGGTGAACACTGAAGCTTTCTTT
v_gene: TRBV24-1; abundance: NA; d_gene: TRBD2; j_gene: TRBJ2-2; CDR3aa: CATSDWTSGDGNTGELFF; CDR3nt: TGTGCCACCAGTGATTGGACTAGCGGGGATGGGAACACCGGGGAGCTGTTTTTT
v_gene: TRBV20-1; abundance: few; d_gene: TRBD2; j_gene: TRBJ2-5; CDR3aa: CSANPAGLQETQYF; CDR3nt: TGCAGTGCTAACCCAGCGGGGCTCCAAGAGACCCAGTACTTC
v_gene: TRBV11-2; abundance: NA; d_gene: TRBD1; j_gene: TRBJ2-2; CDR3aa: CASSSGQGMWTGELFF; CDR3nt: TGTGCCAGCAGCTCAGGACAGGGGATGTGGACCGGGGAGCTGTTTTTT
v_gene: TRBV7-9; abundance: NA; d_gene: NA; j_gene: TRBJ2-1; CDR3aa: CASSFDGARGNEQFF; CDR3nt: TGTGCCAGCAGCTTCGACGGGGCGCGGGGCAATGAGCAGTTCTTC
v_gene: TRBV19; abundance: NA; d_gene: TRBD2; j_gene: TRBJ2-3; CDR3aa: CASTGGLGVADTQYF; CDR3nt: TGTGCCAGTACGGGGGGACTAGGGGTTGCAGATACGCAGTATTTT
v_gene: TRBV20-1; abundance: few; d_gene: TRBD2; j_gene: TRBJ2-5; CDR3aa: CSATRLAGVETQYF; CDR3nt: TGCAGTGCTACGAGACTAGCGGGGGTGGAGACCCAGTACTTC
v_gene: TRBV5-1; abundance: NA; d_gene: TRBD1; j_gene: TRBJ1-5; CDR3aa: CASSFGTGDSNQPQHF; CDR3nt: TGCGCCAGCAGCTTCGGGACAGGGGATAGCAATCAGCCCCAGCATTTT
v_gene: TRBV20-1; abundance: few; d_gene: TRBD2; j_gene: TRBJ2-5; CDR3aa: CSARDPRGGQETQYF; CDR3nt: TGCAGTGCTAGAGACCCGCGGGGGGGCCAGGAGACCCAGTACTTC
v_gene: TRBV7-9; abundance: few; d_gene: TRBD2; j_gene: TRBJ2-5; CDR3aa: CASSFGLAGIDQETQYF; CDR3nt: TGTGCCAGCAGCTTCGGACTAGCGGGGATCGACCAAGAGACCCAGTACTTC
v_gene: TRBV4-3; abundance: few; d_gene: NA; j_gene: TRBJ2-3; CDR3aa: CASSQGGFSTDTQYF; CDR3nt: TGCGCCAGCAGCCAAGGGGGATTTAGCACAGATACGCAGTATTTT
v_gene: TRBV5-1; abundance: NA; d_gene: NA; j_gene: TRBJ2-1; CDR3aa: CASSLQGGEQFF; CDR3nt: TGCGCCAGCAGCTTGCAGGGGGGTGAGCAGTTCTTC
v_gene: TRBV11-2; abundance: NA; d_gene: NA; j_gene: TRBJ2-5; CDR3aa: CASSWGQGERETQYF; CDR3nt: TGTGCCAGCAGCTGGGGACAAGGCGAGCGAGAGACCCAGTACTTC